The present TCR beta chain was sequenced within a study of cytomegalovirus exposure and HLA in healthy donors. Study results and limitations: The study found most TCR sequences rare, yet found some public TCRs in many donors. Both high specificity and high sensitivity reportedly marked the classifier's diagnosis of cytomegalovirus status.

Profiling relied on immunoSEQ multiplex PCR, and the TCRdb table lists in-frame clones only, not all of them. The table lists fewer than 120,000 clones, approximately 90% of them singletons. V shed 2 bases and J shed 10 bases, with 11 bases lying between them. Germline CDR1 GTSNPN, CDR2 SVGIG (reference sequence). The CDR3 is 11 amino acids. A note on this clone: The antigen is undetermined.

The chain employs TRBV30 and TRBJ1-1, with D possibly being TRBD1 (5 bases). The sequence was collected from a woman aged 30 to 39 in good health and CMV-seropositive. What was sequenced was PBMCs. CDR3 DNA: TGTGCCTGGAGTTCAACGGGGGGAGCTTTCTTT. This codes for CAWSSTGGAFF.